The clone carrying this TCR beta chain was counted a few times. No antigen is known for it. Quantitative 5'-RACE with molecular barcodes generated TCR beta libraries. TCRdb ran MiXCR on the 5' RACE reads and lists one entry per CDR3 protein. The sample holds about 340,000 distinct CDR3 sequences, approximately 20% seen once. This CDR3 region has 15 residues. V lost 4 bases, J lost 0 bases, and 13 bases lay in between. The germline CDR1 and CDR2 sequences are SEHNR and FQNEAQ (reference sequence). This entry is derived from a study of CD8 T cells in ankylosing spondylitis. General study findings and limits: Reports of some motif variants in reactive arthritis synovial fluid and blood predate this one. Disease-associated clones were CD8+ and fairly uncommon in peripheral blood. Typical of ankylosing spondylitis blood, it appeared, was a TCR beta motif of roughly eight highly homologous variants.

This TCR came from a male donor with ankylosing spondylitis or in good health (not recorded which). The sample comprised blood, either unsorted or a sorted T cell fraction (not recorded which). The rearrangement joins TRBV7-9 to TRBJ2-7; D gene uncertain. DNA of the CDR3: TGTGCCAGCAGCTCGCGGACCGAGTCCTCCTACGAGCAGTACTTC. This codes for CASSSRTESSYEQYF.